This TCR beta chain was identified during a study of regulatory and conventional T cells in RAG deficiency (dated by TCRdb to about 2017). Context from the whole study: High-throughput TCR beta sequencing was used to compare the repertoire diversity and composition of Treg, conventional CD4+ and CD8+ T cells between RAG-deficient patients and healthy controls.

In its sample, this clone was seen a few times. What this receptor recognizes is not known. Base qualities are missing; no much larger clone stands one base away. About 8 healthy control donors were used as the comparison group for repertoire analyses. Before genomic DNA extraction, CD8+ T cells lacking CD4 were purified from blood. Taken from the germline V gene (reference sequence), the CDR1 and CDR2 loops are SEHNR and FQNEAQ. Trimming takes 1 base from V and 1 base from J, and the germline ends sit 8 bases apart. From the cysteine through the phenylalanine, the CDR3 covers 14 amino acids. This entry keeps only the CDR3 DNA: 42 bases, framed from base 1. The library was obtained by the immunoSEQ multiplex PCR assay. Rearranged TCR beta chain products were amplified from genomic DNA of sorted T-cell subsets and sequenced. The authors' analysis ran thus. Shannon entropy and Simpson indices were used to measure how diverse the repertoire of productive TCR beta rearrangements was. Clonal expansion was assessed using the summed frequency of the 100 most abundant productive TCR beta clonotypes among total reads. The TRB repertoires were evaluated with a self-reactivity index based on amino acid usage at CDR3beta positions 6 and 7. Repertoire analyses used two-way ANOVA; flow cytometric analyses used Student t or Mann-Whitney tests. TCRdb re-hosts the immuneACCESS table, in-frame sequences only. Its copies lack some clones; in the studies checked, an unresolved V gene accounts for under half of them, and the cause for the rest is not known. For V, J and clone size, that table is used; D and trimming come from the DNA. The sample has 30,000 to 40,000 clones on record, 89% of them singletons. Roughly 15% of the sample is in the top ten clones.

Overall study results and their limits: All patient T-cell subsets had shorter CDR3 lengths; Omenn syndrome patients showed >80% Treg-Tconv repertoire overlap at nucleotide and amino acid level. Some T-cell subset analyses were not performed for some subjects. The CD25-high CD127-low cells sorted from Omenn syndrome patients may be peripherally activated cells rather than true Treg cells. Compared with controls, Omenn syndrome and CID/AS patients had 80 to 100-fold fewer unique TCR beta sequences in Treg cells, but only roughly 9.3-fold fewer in the other subsets. Compared with control T-cell subpopulations, RAG-deficient patients had much lower Shannon entropy and higher Simpson indices.

The same sample was also studied in work on regulatory T cells. As the second publication notes: The multiplex PCR relied on 52 forward TRBV primers and 13 reverse TRBJ primers, and amplification bias was corrected through assay-based and computational methods. Patient repertoires showed restricted unique TRB V-J pairs and skewed V and J gene usage, most marked in regulatory T cells. Between CD3G-deficient patients and healthy controls, the study compared T-cell receptor beta repertoires in sorted regulatory T cells, conventional CD4+ T cells and CD8+ T cells. Peripheral blood mononuclear cells were isolated by Ficoll density separation. CD3+ CD8+ CD4- T cells were isolated using a FACSAria cell sorter. Within the immunoSEQ assay, multiplex PCR amplified rearranged TRB loci from genomic DNA. Sequencing of the TRB amplicons was done on an Illumina HiSeq platform. Raw sequences were error-filtered and aligned to reference gene sequences by custom algorithms and were subsequently analyzed with the immunoSEQ online tools. Frequencies of productive and nonproductive TRB rearrangements were evaluated among both unique and total sequences. Group comparisons used t tests, Mann-Whitney tests or two-way ANOVA run in Prism software.

The source is a human donor in good health. Material: CD8+ T cells sorted from blood. The chain uses TRBV7-9 and TRBJ2-7; a confident D gene designation cannot be given. CDR3 loop: CASSLVVPSYEQYF. Here is the DNA: TGTGCCAGCAGCTTAGTGGTACCTTCCTACGAGCAGTACTTC.